One sample yielded the 24 T cell receptor beta chains listed below, sequenced in a study of shared clonotypes between healthy human individuals. TCRdb keeps only in-frame clones here, not all; method: immunoSEQ multiplex PCR. The sample shows over 2 million clones, about 90% of them seen only once. The sample consisted of naive CD4+ T cells from PBMCs. Subset defined: CD45RA+ positively selected. The receptors were sampled from a man aged 18 to 30 in good health. Some clones in this sample may be carry-over from other donors' samples.

This clone was found once. The gene calls are TRBV15 and TRBJ2-1; TRBD2 aligns across 7 bases. Per the germline V gene, CDR1 is LNHNV and CDR2 is YYDKDF (reference sequence). The ends lost 10 bases at V and 5 bases at J; junction bases unmatched: 11. This CDR3 is 14 amino acids long. The CDR3 spells CASSLGGSNNEQFF. The CDR3 nucleotides are TGTGCCAGCTCCTTAGGCGGGAGTAACAATGAGCAGTTCTTC.

In regard to this clone: Additional DNA sequences in this sample encode the identical CDR3. The chain carries TRBV7-2 and TRBJ1-5, with unresolved D. Trimming pared 1 base from V and 0 bases from J, leaving 4 bases between. Germline V gene sequence: CDR1 SGHTA, CDR2 FQGNSA. The CDR3 has 14 amino acids. The CDR3 sequence: CASSLDYSNQPQHF. CDR3 nucleotide sequence: TGTGCCAGCAGCTTAGATTATAGCAATCAGCCCCAGCATTTT.

This chain connects TRBV27 to TRBJ2-2, with 14 bases that match TRBD2. From germline, CDR1 is MNHEY and CDR2 SMNVEV (reference sequence). CDR3 length: 16 amino acids. V was pared by 8 bases and J by 4 bases, with 6 bases of the junction left unmatched. Written as DNA, the CDR3 is TGTGCCAGCCGCCACGGACTAGCGGGAGGCACCGGGGAGCTGTTTTTT. This codes for CASRHGLAGGTGELFF.

V gene TRBV5-4 combines with J gene TRBJ2-7, with D possibly TRBD1 on 5 matching bases. Germline V gene data show CDR1 as SGHNT and CDR2 as YYREEE (reference sequence). V lost 3 bases and J 7 bases, leaving 14 bases between the germline ends. The CDR3 is 13 residues long. The CDR3 region has the DNA TGTGCCAGCAGCTCATTCAGGGTTCGTGAGCAGTACTTC. Its protein is CASSSFRVREQYF.

Details on this clone: Other DNA variants within this sample encode the same CDR3. The chain links TRBV9 to TRBJ2-7; D uncertain. Germline CDR1 SGDLS, CDR2 YYNGEE. V was clipped by 0 bases and J by 6 bases, with 10 bases between them. This CDR3 contains 13 residues. The CDR3 sequence is CASSVDPTLEQYF. In nucleotides, the CDR3 is TGTGCCAGCAGCGTAGATCCTACTCTCGAGCAGTACTTC.

In regard to this clone: The identical CDR3 is also encoded by other nucleotide sequences in the sample. The chain couples TRBV29-1 to TRBJ2-1, with a tentative D call TRBD2 (6 bases). Between the trimmed V and J ends, which lost 4 bases and 8 bases, there was a span of 6 bases. The CDR3 has 10 amino acids. The germline CDR1 and CDR2 sequences are SQVTM and ANQGSEA. For the CDR3, the DNA is TGCAGCGTTGGGGGGGATGAGCAGTTCTTC. Its protein product is CSVGGDEQFF.

DNA of the CDR3: TGTGCCTGGAGTCCCTCTGTGGCACCACCCTACGAGCAGTACTTC. Its protein is CAWSPSVAPPYEQYF. The chain is built from TRBV30 and TRBJ2-7; D is undetermined. Germline V lookup: CDR1 GTSNPN, CDR2 SVGIG (reference sequence). This CDR3 spans 15 amino acids. V was clipped by 2 bases and J by 2 bases, with 16 bases between them.

J is TRBJ2-7 and V is TRBV27, with D tentatively TRBD2 (5 bases). V was shortened by 9 bases and J by 4 bases, with 16 bases between the two germline ends. CDR1 MNHEY and CDR2 SMNVEV come from the germline V gene (reference sequence). CDR3 length: 13 residues. The CDR3 bases are TGTGCCAGTGCTATGCGGGTCGGATACGAGCAGTACTTC. Translating it yields CASAMRVGYEQYF.

This clone has just one count. The rearrangement uses TRBV7-2 and TRBJ1-4, with TRBD1 as a possible D gene (5 bases). Looked up from germline, CDR1 is SGHTA and CDR2 is FQGNSA. The CDR3 runs to 14 residues. Trimming removed 3 bases from V and 8 bases from J, with 13 bases in between. The CDR3 protein is CASSFGARGEKLFF. In nucleotides, the CDR3 is TGTGCCAGCAGCTTCGGGGCGAGGGGCGAAAAACTGTTTTTT. The entire variable domain, with the rest obtained from reference TRBV7-2 and TRBJ1-4, is as follows: GAGVSQSPSNKVTEKGKDVELRCDPISGHTALYWYRQSLGQGLEFLIYFQGNSAPDKSGLPSDRFSAERTGGSVSTLTIQRTQQEDSAVYLCASSFGARGEKLFFGSGTQLSVL.

Here the CDR3 reads CASSVSGGSNQPQHF. For the CDR3, the DNA is TGTGCCAGCAGCGTAAGCGGGGGGAGCAATCAGCCCCAGCATTTT. The rearrangement links TRBV9 to TRBJ1-5, with D possibly TRBD1 on 5 matching bases. V was clipped by 1 base and J by 1 base, with 9 bases between them. This CDR3 region has 15 residues. CDR1 and CDR2 (germline): SGDLS, YYNGEE.

The chain couples TRBV29-1 to TRBJ2-5, with 7 bases fitting TRBD1. Germline lookup yields CDR1 SQVTM and CDR2 ANQGSEA. After removal of 7 bases from V and 4 bases from J, the junction contained 12 bases not matched to a gene. This CDR3 is 14 amino acids long. The CDR3 region is CSANTRQGPETQYF. In DNA form, the CDR3 reads TGCAGCGCGAATACTCGACAGGGTCCAGAGACCCAGTACTTC.

The chain is built from TRBV27 and TRBJ2-1; TRBD2 agrees at 8 bases. Unmatched junction bases numbered 9, after V lost 7 bases and J lost 4 bases. The CDR3 spans 15 residues. Per the germline V gene, CDR1 is MNHEY and CDR2 is SMNVEV (reference sequence). The CDR3 nucleotides read TGTGCCAGCAATCGCGGGAGGCCTTCGTACAATGAGCAGTTCTTC. Amino acids: CASNRGRPSYNEQFF.

This chain uses TRBV28 with TRBJ1-3; D uncertain. The germline V gene encodes CDR1 MDHEN and CDR2 SYDVKM. This CDR3 has 16 residues. V lost 2 bases to trimming and J lost 0 bases, with 11 bases between them. CDR3 bases: TGTGCCAGCAGTTTAGAGGTCGTAGACTCTGGAAACACCATATATTTT. Translated, it gives CASSLEVVDSGNTIYF.

This rearrangement joins TRBV5-1 to TRBJ2-7; weak D call: TRBD1 (7 bases). The V and J ends lost 1 base and 1 base respectively, with 15 bases between them. The CDR3 runs to 16 residues. Germline CDR1 reads SGHRS; CDR2 reads YFSETQ. In nucleotides, the CDR3 is TGCGCCAGCAGCTTGAGCGTTCAGGGGGGATCCTACGAGCAGTACTTC. Its protein product is CASSLSVQGGSYEQYF.

V usage is TRBV7-3 and J usage is TRBJ2-5; 7 bases are a match to TRBD2. Looked up from germline, CDR1 is SGHTA and CDR2 is FQGTGA. This CDR3 spans 15 amino acids. Trimming cost V 6 bases and J 4 bases; bases outside gene matches: 11. The CDR3 nucleotides are TGTGCCAGCAGTTGGGGAGGGTACCAAGCAGAGACCCAGTACTTC. Translated: CASSWGGYQAETQYF.

CDR3 DNA sequence: TGTGCCAGTAGCCTGATAGCCAAAAACATTCAGTACTTC. Protein: CASSLIAKNIQYF. V gene TRBV19 combines with J gene TRBJ2-4; the D is unclear. The CDR3 spans 13 residues. Germline CDR1 reads LNHDA; CDR2 reads SQIVND (reference sequence). The V end was cut by 6 bases, the J end by 0 bases, with 6 bases between.

J is TRBJ2-7 and V is TRBV6-1; D gene uncertain. V was pared by 3 bases and J by 1 base, with 16 bases between. Germline values: CDR1 MNHNS, CDR2 SASEGT. The CDR3 spans 16 residues. CDR3 coding DNA: TGTGCCAGCAGTGATTTGGGCCGGCGAACTTCCTACGAGCAGTACTTC. This encodes CASSDLGRRTSYEQYF.

To note about this clone: In the same sample, other DNA sequences code for this CDR3. The chain uses TRBV7-2 and TRBJ1-3; D might be TRBD1 (5 bases). The CDR3 contains 14 residues. Germline values: CDR1 SGHTA, CDR2 FQGNSA. Trimming took 5 bases from V and 0 from J, leaving 8 bases between them. The CDR3 loop is CASSRGPSGNTIYF. The CDR3 DNA reads TGTGCCAGCAGCCGGGGACCCTCTGGAAACACCATATATTTT.

In this sample, this clone turned up once. The chain couples TRBV6-5 to TRBJ1-2, with 12 bases lining up with TRBD1. The CDR3 is made up of 15 amino acids. Germline-derived CDR1 and CDR2 are MNHEY and SVGAGI. The V segment lost 5 bases and the J segment 6 bases; nucleotides outside the gene matches: 7. CDR3 region: CASSRPGQGADGYTF. CDR3 nucleotides: TGTGCCAGCAGTAGACCGGGACAGGGGGCTGATGGCTACACCTTC.

J is TRBJ2-3 and V is TRBV5-1; the match to TRBD2 covers 10 bases. CDR3 length: 19 amino acids. CDR1 is SGHRS and CDR2 is YFSETQ in the germline V gene. J gave up 2 bases and V 0 bases, and 12 bases lay outside the gene matches. DNA of the CDR3: TGCGCCAGCAGCTTGGGTCTTAGCGGGAGGCCGATTTCCACAGATACGCAGTATTTT. This codes for CASSLGLSGRPISTDTQYF.

This sequence joins TRBV6-5 and TRBJ2-3; D gene uncertain. Between the trimmed V and J ends, which lost 1 base and 2 bases, there was a span of 13 bases. The CDR3 sequence is 16 residues long. The V gene's germline CDR1 is MNHEY and CDR2 SVGAGI. This chain's CDR3 is CASSYYASQITDTQYF. CDR3 in DNA: TGTGCCAGCAGTTACTATGCATCCCAGATCACAGATACGCAGTATTTT.

The CDR3 nucleotides are TGCGCCAGCAGCTTGGGAGTCCGGGGGCCAGGCGTCTACGAGCAGTACTTC. It specifies CASSLGVRGPGVYEQYF. The chain couples TRBV5-1 to TRBJ2-7; D may be TRBD1 or TRBD2 (6 bases each). V was cut by 0 bases and J by 3 bases, with 19 bases left in between. This CDR3 comprises 17 residues. The germline V gene has CDR1 SGHRS and CDR2 YFSETQ. Together with reference TRBV5-1 and TRBJ2-7, the CDR3 gives the full variable domain: KAGVTQTPRYLIKTRGQQVTLSCSPISGHRSVSWYQQTPGQGLQFLFEYFSETQRNKGNFPGRFSGRQFSNSRSEMNVSTLELGDSALYLCASSLGVRGPGVYEQYFGPGTRLTVT.

This clone was recorded only once. The rearrangement links TRBV2 to TRBJ1-5; possibly TRBD1 for D (5 bases). The V and J ends lost 6 bases and 3 bases respectively, with 12 bases between them. Germline-derived CDR1 and CDR2 are SNHLY and FYNNEI. The CDR3 is made up of 14 amino acids. CDR3 bases: TGTGCCAGCAGCGGACAAAGTATCAATCAGCCCCAGCATTTT. Protein product: CASSGQSINQPQHF.

The J gene is TRBJ1-1, the V gene TRBV6-5; D is ambiguous. Per the germline V gene, CDR1 is MNHEY and CDR2 is SVGAGI. V was cut by 5 bases and J by 5 bases, with 12 bases left in between. This CDR3 comprises 13 residues. The CDR3 protein is CASSAGFPTEAFF. The CDR3 region has the DNA TGTGCCAGCAGTGCGGGGTTTCCTACTGAAGCTTTCTTT.